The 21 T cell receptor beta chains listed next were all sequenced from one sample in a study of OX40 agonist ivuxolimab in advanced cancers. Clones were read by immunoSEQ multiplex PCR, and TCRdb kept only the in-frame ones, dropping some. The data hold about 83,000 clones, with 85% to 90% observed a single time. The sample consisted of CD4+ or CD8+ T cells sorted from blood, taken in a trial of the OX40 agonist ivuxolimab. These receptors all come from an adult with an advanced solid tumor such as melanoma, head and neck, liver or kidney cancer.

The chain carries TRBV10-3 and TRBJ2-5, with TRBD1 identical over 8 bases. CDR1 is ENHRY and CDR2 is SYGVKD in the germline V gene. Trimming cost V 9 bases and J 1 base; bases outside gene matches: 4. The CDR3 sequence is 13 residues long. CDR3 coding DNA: TGTGCCATACGGACAGGGTCCCAAGAGACCCAGTACTTC. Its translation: CAIRTGSQETQYF.

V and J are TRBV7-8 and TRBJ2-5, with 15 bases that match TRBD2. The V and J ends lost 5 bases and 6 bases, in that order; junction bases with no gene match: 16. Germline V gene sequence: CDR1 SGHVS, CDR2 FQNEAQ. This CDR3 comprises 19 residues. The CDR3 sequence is CASSLSLGLAGGNIQTQYF. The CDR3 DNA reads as TGTGCCAGCAGCCTTAGTTTAGGACTAGCGGGGGGGAATATACAGACCCAGTACTTC.

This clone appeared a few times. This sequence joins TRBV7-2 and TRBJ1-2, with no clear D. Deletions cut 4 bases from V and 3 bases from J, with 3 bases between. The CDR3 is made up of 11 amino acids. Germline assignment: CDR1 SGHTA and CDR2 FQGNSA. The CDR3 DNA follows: TGTGCCAGCAGCTGGGACTATGGCTACACCTTC. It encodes CASSWDYGYTF.

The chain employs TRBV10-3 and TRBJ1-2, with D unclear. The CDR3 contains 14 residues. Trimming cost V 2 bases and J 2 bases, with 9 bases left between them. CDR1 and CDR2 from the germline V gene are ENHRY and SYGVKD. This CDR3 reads CAISEGQMNYGYTF. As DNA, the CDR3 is TGTGCCATCAGTGAGGGCCAAATGAACTATGGCTACACCTTC.

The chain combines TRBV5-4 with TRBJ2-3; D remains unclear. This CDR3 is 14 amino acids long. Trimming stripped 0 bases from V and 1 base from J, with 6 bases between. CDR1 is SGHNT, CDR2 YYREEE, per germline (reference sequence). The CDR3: CASSLDTGTDTQYF. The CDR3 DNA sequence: TGTGCCAGCAGCTTGGACACCGGCACAGATACGCAGTATTTT.

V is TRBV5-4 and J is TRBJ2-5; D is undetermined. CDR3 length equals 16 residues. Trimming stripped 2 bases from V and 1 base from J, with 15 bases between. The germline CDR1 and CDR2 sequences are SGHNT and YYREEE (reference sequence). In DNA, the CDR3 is TGTGCCAGCAGCTTTACGCTTGATCCAATCCAAGAGACCCAGTACTTC. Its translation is CASSFTLDPIQETQYF.

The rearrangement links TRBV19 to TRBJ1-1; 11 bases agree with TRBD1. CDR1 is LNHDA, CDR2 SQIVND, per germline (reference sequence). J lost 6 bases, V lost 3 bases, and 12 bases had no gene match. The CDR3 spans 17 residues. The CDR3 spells CASSIIPGQGGGSEAFF. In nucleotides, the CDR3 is TGTGCCAGTAGTATCATCCCGGGACAGGGGGGAGGGTCTGAAGCTTTCTTT.

CDR3 coding DNA: TGTGCCATACAGGGTGACACCGGGGAGCTGTTTTTT. It codes for CAIQGDTGELFF. The chain links TRBV6-5 to TRBJ2-2; tentatively, D is TRBD1 (6 bases). The CDR3 runs 12 residues. Germline-derived CDR1 and CDR2 are MNHEY and SVGAGI. The V gene lost 10 bases and the J gene lost 3 bases, with 9 bases spanning the gap.

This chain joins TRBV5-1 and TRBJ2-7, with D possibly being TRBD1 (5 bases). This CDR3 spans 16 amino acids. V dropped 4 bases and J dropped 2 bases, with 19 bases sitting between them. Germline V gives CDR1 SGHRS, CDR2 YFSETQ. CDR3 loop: CASSLNLRVSPYEQYF. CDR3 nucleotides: TGCGCCAGCAGCCTAAACCTCAGGGTTAGCCCCTACGAGCAGTACTTC.

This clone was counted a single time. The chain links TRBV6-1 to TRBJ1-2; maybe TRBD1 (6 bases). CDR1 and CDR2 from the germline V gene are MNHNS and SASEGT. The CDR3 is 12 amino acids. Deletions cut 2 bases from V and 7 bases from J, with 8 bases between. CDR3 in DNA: TGTGCCAGCAGTGAACTCAGGGGTGGCTACACCTTC. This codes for CASSELRGGYTF.

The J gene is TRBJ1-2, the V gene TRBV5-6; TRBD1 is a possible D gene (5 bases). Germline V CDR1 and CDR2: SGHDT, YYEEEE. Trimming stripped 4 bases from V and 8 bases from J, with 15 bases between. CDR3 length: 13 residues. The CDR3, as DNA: TGTGCCAGCAGCCCGCGAGCCTCAGGGGGCTACACCTTC. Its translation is CASSPRASGGYTF.

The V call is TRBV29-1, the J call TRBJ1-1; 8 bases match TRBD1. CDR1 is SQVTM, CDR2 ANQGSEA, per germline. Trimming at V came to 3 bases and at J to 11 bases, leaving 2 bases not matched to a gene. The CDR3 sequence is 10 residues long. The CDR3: CSVEDRVAFF. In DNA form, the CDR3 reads TGCAGCGTTGAGGACAGGGTGGCTTTCTTT.

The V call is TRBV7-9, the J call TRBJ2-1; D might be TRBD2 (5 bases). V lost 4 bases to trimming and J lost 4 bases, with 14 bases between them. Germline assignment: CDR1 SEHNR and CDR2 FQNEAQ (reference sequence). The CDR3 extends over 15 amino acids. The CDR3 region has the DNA TGTGCCAGCAGCTCAAGCGGAGGCCTTTACAATGAGCAGTTCTTC. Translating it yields CASSSSGGLYNEQFF.

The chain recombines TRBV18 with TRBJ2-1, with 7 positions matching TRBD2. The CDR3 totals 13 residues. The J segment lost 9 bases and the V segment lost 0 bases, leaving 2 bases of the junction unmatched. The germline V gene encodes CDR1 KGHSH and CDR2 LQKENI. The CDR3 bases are TGTGCCAGCTCACCACCGGGGGGGAGTGAGCAGTTCTTC. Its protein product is CASSPPGGSEQFF.

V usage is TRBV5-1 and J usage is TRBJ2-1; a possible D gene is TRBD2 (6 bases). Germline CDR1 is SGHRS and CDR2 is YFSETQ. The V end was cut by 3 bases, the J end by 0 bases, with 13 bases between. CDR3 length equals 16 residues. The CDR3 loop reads CASSSVAGSSYNEQFF. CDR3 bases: TGCGCCAGCAGCTCCGTGGCGGGGAGCTCCTACAATGAGCAGTTCTTC.

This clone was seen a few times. DNA of the CDR3: TGTGCCAGCAGTCACGGCCTCGCCTCCCAGCCCCAGCATTTT. Its translation is CASSHGLASQPQHF. V is TRBV7-9 and J is TRBJ1-5; no clear D. CDR1 is SEHNR, CDR2 FQNEAQ, per germline (reference sequence). This CDR3 spans 14 amino acids. V was pared by 6 bases and J by 7 bases, with 16 bases between.

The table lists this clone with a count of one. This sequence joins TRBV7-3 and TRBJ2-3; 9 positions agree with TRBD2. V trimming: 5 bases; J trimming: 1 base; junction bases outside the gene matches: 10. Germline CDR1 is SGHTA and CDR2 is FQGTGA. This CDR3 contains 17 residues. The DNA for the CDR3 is TGTGCCAGCAGCCTATATAAAGCGGGGGGAGGCACAGATACGCAGTATTTT. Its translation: CASSLYKAGGGTDTQYF.

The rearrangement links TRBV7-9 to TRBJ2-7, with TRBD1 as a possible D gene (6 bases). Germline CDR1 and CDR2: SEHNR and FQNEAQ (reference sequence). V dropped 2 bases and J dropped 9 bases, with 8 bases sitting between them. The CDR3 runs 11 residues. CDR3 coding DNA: TGTGCCAGCAGCTTACAGGGGAGGCAGTACTTC. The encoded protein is CASSLQGRQYF.

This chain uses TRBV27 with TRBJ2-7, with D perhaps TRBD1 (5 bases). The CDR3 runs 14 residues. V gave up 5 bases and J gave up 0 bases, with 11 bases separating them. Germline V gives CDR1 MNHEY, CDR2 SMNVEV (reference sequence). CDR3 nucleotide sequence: TGTGCCAGCAGTACGACAGCAAACTCCTACGAGCAGTACTTC. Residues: CASSTTANSYEQYF.

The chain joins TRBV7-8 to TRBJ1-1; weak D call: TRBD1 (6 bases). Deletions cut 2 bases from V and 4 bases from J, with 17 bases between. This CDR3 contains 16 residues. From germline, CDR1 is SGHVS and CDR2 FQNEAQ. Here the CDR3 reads CASSLQPQGQSTEAFF. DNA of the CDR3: TGTGCCAGCAGCTTACAGCCTCAGGGGCAGAGCACTGAAGCTTTCTTT.

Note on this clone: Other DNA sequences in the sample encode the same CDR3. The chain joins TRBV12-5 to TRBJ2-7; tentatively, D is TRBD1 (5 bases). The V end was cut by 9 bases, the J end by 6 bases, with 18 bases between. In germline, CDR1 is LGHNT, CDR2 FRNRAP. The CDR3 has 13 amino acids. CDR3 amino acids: CASTLGEVGEQYF. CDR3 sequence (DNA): TGTGCTAGCACTTTAGGGGAAGTTGGCGAGCAGTACTTC. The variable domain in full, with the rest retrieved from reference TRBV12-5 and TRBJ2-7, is DARVTQTPRHKVTEMGQEVTMRCQPILGHNTVFWYRQTMMQGLELLAYFRNRAPLDDSGMPKDRFSAEMPDATLATLKIQPSEPRDSAVYFCASTLGEVGEQYFGPGTRLTVT.